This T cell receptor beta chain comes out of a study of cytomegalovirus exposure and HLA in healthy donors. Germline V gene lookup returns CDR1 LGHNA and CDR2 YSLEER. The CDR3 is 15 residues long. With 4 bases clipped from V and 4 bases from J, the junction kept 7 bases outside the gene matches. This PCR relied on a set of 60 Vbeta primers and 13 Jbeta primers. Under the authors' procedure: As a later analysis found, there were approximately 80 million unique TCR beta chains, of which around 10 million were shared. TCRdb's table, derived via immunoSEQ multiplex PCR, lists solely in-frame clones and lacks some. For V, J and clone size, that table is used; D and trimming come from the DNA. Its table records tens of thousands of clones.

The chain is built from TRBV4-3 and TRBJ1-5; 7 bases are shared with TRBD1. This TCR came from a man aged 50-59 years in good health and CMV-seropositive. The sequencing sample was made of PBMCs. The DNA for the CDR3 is TGCGCCAGCAGCCGATCGACAGGGACGAATCAGCCCCAGCATTTT. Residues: CASSRSTGTNQPQHF.